These T cell receptor beta chains were read from a single sample in a study of CD8+ T cells in alopecia areata. Data came from immunoSEQ multiplex PCR; TCRdb stores just in-frame clones and leaves some out. The sample has 80,000 or so clones; roughly 66% are singletons. The source was CD8+ T cells sorted from blood, collected at week 24, from a patient treated with tofacitinib. The origin of the receptors is a human donor with alopecia areata. The CDR3 runs from the conserved cysteine through the conserved F or W. The D gene is left open where the match is weak. Size is omitted from some rows. Given values are once, few, many or a class for expanded clones.

CDR3 DNA: TGCAGTGGGGAACGGGGGCTCGAGCAGTACTTC
CDR3 protein: CSGERGLEQYF
clone size: once
V gene: TRBV20-1
J gene: TRBJ2-7
D gene: .

CDR3 DNA: TGTGCCACCAGCGGGGACAGGGGGAACAATCAGCCCCAGCATTTT
CDR3 protein: CATSGDRGNNQPQHF
clone size: .
V gene: TRBV15
J gene: TRBJ1-5
D gene: TRBD1

CDR3 DNA: TGTGCCAGCAGCCGAGACTACGAGCAGTACTTC
CDR3 protein: CASSRDYEQYF
clone size: .
V gene: TRBV28
J gene: TRBJ2-7
D gene: .

CDR3 DNA: TGTGCCAGCAGCTTAGGGACAGGGGCTTCCTACGAGCAGTACTTC
CDR3 protein: CASSLGTGASYEQYF
clone size: .
V gene: TRBV13
J gene: TRBJ2-7
D gene: TRBD1

CDR3 DNA: TGTGCCTGGAGTGTAGGCATGTACGAGCAGTACTTC
CDR3 protein: CAWSVGMYEQYF
clone size: .
V gene: TRBV30
J gene: TRBJ2-7
D gene: .

CDR3 DNA: TGCGCCAGCAGCCAAGATAGGGGAACTAATGAAAAACTGTTTTTT
CDR3 protein: CASSQDRGTNEKLFF
clone size: once
V gene: TRBV4-1
J gene: TRBJ1-4
D gene: .

CDR3 DNA: TGTGCCAGCAGTCTACTAGCGGGAGGGCGGGATACGCAGTATTTT
CDR3 protein: CASSLLAGGRDTQYF
clone size: .
V gene: TRBV28
J gene: TRBJ2-3
D gene: TRBD2

CDR3 DNA: TGTGCCAGCAGTTTATTAGGGGCAGACCATGGCTACACCTTC
CDR3 protein: CASSLLGADHGYTF
clone size: few
V gene: TRBV28
J gene: TRBJ1-2
D gene: .

CDR3 DNA: TGTGCCAGCAGTTACTACGGCCAGATTCGGGAGACCCAGTACTTC
CDR3 protein: CASSYYGQIRETQYF
clone size: few
V gene: TRBV6-5
J gene: TRBJ2-5
D gene: .

CDR3 DNA: TGTGCCAGCAGCGTACGGGCCATGGAGGGCAAATGGGCCCAGCATTTT
CDR3 protein: CASSVRAMEGKWAQHF
clone size: .
V gene: TRBV5-6
J gene: TRBJ1-5
D gene: .

CDR3 DNA: TGTGCCTGGAGTGTAGGGCGGAATCAGTTCTTC
CDR3 protein: CAWSVGRNQFF
clone size: .
V gene: TRBV30
J gene: TRBJ2-1
D gene: .

CDR3 DNA: TGCGCCAGCAGCTCCGGGACAGGGAATTACAATGAGCAGTTCTTC
CDR3 protein: CASSSGTGNYNEQFF
clone size: .
V gene: TRBV5-1
J gene: TRBJ2-1
D gene: TRBD1

CDR3 DNA: TGTGCCAGCAGCTTAGGGTCCCACAATGAGCAGTTCTTC
CDR3 protein: CASSLGSHNEQFF
clone size: .
V gene: TRBV7-9
J gene: TRBJ2-1
D gene: .

CDR3 DNA: TGTGCCAGCAGCTCACTTGGAGGCTACACCTTC
CDR3 protein: CASSSLGGYTF
clone size: .
V gene: TRBV9
J gene: TRBJ1-2
D gene: .

CDR3 DNA: TGTGCCAGCAGGATAACAGGGCAGGAGACCCAGTACTTC
CDR3 protein: CASRITGQETQYF
clone size: .
V gene: TRBV25-1
J gene: TRBJ2-5
D gene: .

CDR3 DNA: TGCAGCGTCCATGGGACAACCGTGAACACTGAAGCTTTCTTT
CDR3 protein: CSVHGTTVNTEAFF
clone size: .
V gene: TRBV29-1
J gene: TRBJ1-1
D gene: .

CDR3 DNA: TGTGCCAGCAGTGACTCCCAAGTGGGGGAGCAGTTCTTC
CDR3 protein: CASSDSQVGEQFF
clone size: few
V gene: TRBV6-4
J gene: TRBJ2-1
D gene: .

CDR3 DNA: TGTGCCAGCAAGGATAGCGGGAGGGCCGTCTACAATGACCAGCAGTTCTTC
CDR3 protein: CASKDSGRAVYNDQQFF
clone size: many
V gene: TRBV28
J gene: TRBJ2-1
D gene: TRBD2

CDR3 DNA: TGTGCCAGCAGCTTAACGACAGGGGGAGATCAGCCCCAGCATTTT
CDR3 protein: CASSLTTGGDQPQHF
clone size: .
V gene: TRBV7-9
J gene: TRBJ1-5
D gene: TRBD1

CDR3 DNA: TGTGCCAGCAGTTTAAGAGGGGCCAGGGCCTACGAGCAGTACTTC
CDR3 protein: CASSLRGARAYEQYF
clone size: .
V gene: TRBV27
J gene: TRBJ2-7
D gene: .

CDR3 DNA: TGTGCCAGCATCCGACGGGGAGATACGCAGTATTTT
CDR3 protein: CASIRRGDTQYF
clone size: .
V gene: TRBV9
J gene: TRBJ2-3
D gene: .

CDR3 DNA: TGCGCCAGCAGCTTCACAGGGGGCACTGAAGCTTTCTTT
CDR3 protein: CASSFTGGTEAFF
clone size: .
V gene: TRBV5-1
J gene: TRBJ1-1
D gene: TRBD1

CDR3 DNA: TGTGCCAGCAGCTCTAGGCCCCTCATTGAGACCCAGTACTTC
CDR3 protein: CASSSRPLIETQYF
clone size: many
V gene: TRBV11-2
J gene: TRBJ2-5
D gene: .

CDR3 DNA: TGTGCCACCAGCAGAGGACTAGCGGGAGGGCCCCTCTACGAGCAGTACTTC
CDR3 protein: CATSRGLAGGPLYEQYF
clone size: .
V gene: TRBV15
J gene: TRBJ2-7
D gene: TRBD2

CDR3 DNA: TGCGCCAGCAGCCAAGAGGGGCTAGCGGGAGGTTGGTACGAGCAGTACTTC
CDR3 protein: CASSQEGLAGGWYEQYF
clone size: .
V gene: TRBV4-1
J gene: TRBJ2-7
D gene: TRBD2

CDR3 DNA: TGTGCCAGCAGTTCTCTCGGGGAGGGACTCTCCTACGAGCAGTACTTC
CDR3 protein: CASSSLGEGLSYEQYF
clone size: .
V gene: TRBV28
J gene: TRBJ2-7
D gene: TRBD2

CDR3 DNA: TGTGCCAGCAGTTTTAGGGGAATCAATCAGCCCCAGCATTTT
CDR3 protein: CASSFRGINQPQHF
clone size: .
V gene: TRBV27
J gene: TRBJ1-5
D gene: .

CDR3 DNA: TGTGCCAGCAGCCTGAGGGGCGGGATGGACTCCTACGAGCAGTACTTC
CDR3 protein: CASSLRGGMDSYEQYF
clone size: .
V gene: TRBV13
J gene: TRBJ2-7
D gene: .

CDR3 DNA: TGTGCCAGCAGTTACGCGGGAGGAGTTTACAATGAGCAGTTCTTC
CDR3 protein: CASSYAGGVYNEQFF
clone size: .
V gene: TRBV6-5
J gene: TRBJ2-1
D gene: TRBD2

CDR3 DNA: TGCGCCAGCAGCCAAGATTTGCTAGCGGGAGGACACAATGAGCAGTTCTTC
CDR3 protein: CASSQDLLAGGHNEQFF
clone size: .
V gene: TRBV4-3
J gene: TRBJ2-1
D gene: TRBD2

CDR3 DNA: TGTGCCAGCAGTTTGGACAGGCCTGTTGGGGCCCAGTACTTC
CDR3 protein: CASSLDRPVGAQYF
clone size: few
V gene: TRBV28
J gene: TRBJ2-5
D gene: TRBD1

CDR3 DNA: TGTGCCAGCAGTTCGGGACTAGCGGGAAAGAGTGAGCAGTTCTTC
CDR3 protein: CASSSGLAGKSEQFF
clone size: .
V gene: TRBV2
J gene: TRBJ2-1
D gene: TRBD2

CDR3 DNA: TGTGCCAGCAGACAGGGTTCTGGAAACACCATATATTTT
CDR3 protein: CASRQGSGNTIYF
clone size: few
V gene: TRBV7-9
J gene: TRBJ1-3
D gene: .

CDR3 DNA: TGTGCCAGCAGCCCCGGGGGCGTTCACAATGAGCAGTTCTTC
CDR3 protein: CASSPGGVHNEQFF
clone size: few
V gene: TRBV7-2
J gene: TRBJ2-1
D gene: .

CDR3 DNA: TGTGCCAGCAGCTATCCGGGACTAGCGGGGGACGCCTACGAGCAGTACTTC
CDR3 protein: CASSYPGLAGDAYEQYF
clone size: .
V gene: TRBV7-2
J gene: TRBJ2-7
D gene: TRBD2

CDR3 DNA: TGTGCCAGCAGCGAGCAAGGGTTCAGGTCGCCCCAGCATTTT
CDR3 protein: CASSEQGFRSPQHF
clone size: few
V gene: TRBV7-9
J gene: TRBJ1-5
D gene: .

CDR3 DNA: TGCAGCGTTGTCTACCTAGGCGGGACGAAGAACACTGAAGCTTTCTTT
CDR3 protein: CSVVYLGGTKNTEAFF
clone size: once
V gene: TRBV29-1
J gene: TRBJ1-1
D gene: .

CDR3 DNA: TGTGCCAGCAGCTTGCAGCCATACGAGCAGTACTTC
CDR3 protein: CASSLQPYEQYF
clone size: .
V gene: TRBV5-6
J gene: TRBJ2-7
D gene: .

CDR3 DNA: TGCGCCAGCAGTTATGGGACAGACTATGGCTACACCTTC
CDR3 protein: CASSYGTDYGYTF
clone size: .
V gene: TRBV5-1
J gene: TRBJ1-2
D gene: TRBD1

CDR3 DNA: TGCGCCAGCAGCACCGGACTAGCGGGAGGAGGGGAGCAGTACTTC
CDR3 protein: CASSTGLAGGGEQYF
clone size: once
V gene: TRBV5-1
J gene: TRBJ2-5
D gene: TRBD2

CDR3 DNA: TGTGCCAGCAGCTTGTCCGGGCCAGGGAACCTGCCCCAGCATTTT
CDR3 protein: CASSLSGPGNLPQHF
clone size: many
V gene: TRBV5-6
J gene: TRBJ1-5
D gene: .

CDR3 DNA: TGTGCCAGCAGTATAAGTGCTTTCTTT
CDR3 protein: CASSISAFF
clone size: .
V gene: TRBV27
J gene: TRBJ1-1
D gene: .

CDR3 DNA: TGTGCCAGCAGCGTACAGGGGTCCTACGAGCAGTACTTC
CDR3 protein: CASSVQGSYEQYF
clone size: .
V gene: TRBV27
J gene: TRBJ2-7
D gene: TRBD1

CDR3 DNA: TGTGCCAGCAGTTGGGGGGACACAGCTGGTGGCTACACCTTC
CDR3 protein: CASSWGDTAGGYTF
clone size: many
V gene: TRBV6-6
J gene: TRBJ1-2
D gene: .

CDR3 DNA: TGCGCCAGCAGCCCTGCGACGGGGGGCTCCTACGAGCAGTACTTC
CDR3 protein: CASSPATGGSYEQYF
clone size: .
V gene: TRBV4-3
J gene: TRBJ2-7
D gene: TRBD2

CDR3 DNA: TGTGCCAGCAGTCTCTCTCTAGCGGGTGGATACGAGCAGTACTTC
CDR3 protein: CASSLSLAGGYEQYF
clone size: .
V gene: TRBV27
J gene: TRBJ2-7
D gene: TRBD2

CDR3 DNA: TGTGCCAGCAGCTTGTGGACCGGGGAGACCCAGTACTTC
CDR3 protein: CASSLWTGETQYF
clone size: .
V gene: TRBV9
J gene: TRBJ2-5
D gene: .

CDR3 DNA: TGTGCCAGCAGTTTATTCTTCTTGCCAGGGGGTCAGCCCCAGCATTTT
CDR3 protein: CASSLFFLPGGQPQHF
clone size: .
V gene: TRBV27
J gene: TRBJ1-5
D gene: TRBD1

CDR3 DNA: TGCGCCAGCAGCTCGACCGAGGAAAACATTCAGTACTTC
CDR3 protein: CASSSTEENIQYF
clone size: .
V gene: TRBV4-3
J gene: TRBJ2-4
D gene: .

CDR3 DNA: TGTGCCTGGAGTCCCCAAGCAGATGAGCAGTTCTTC
CDR3 protein: CAWSPQADEQFF
clone size: .
V gene: TRBV30
J gene: TRBJ2-1
D gene: .

CDR3 DNA: TGCAGCGTTGTGGGGGGACAGATAGCAAAACCCTCCTACAATGAGCAGTTCTTC
CDR3 protein: CSVVGGQIAKPSYNEQFF
clone size: .
V gene: TRBV29-1
J gene: TRBJ2-1
D gene: .

CDR3 DNA: TGTGCCAGCAGTGAGCGCAGGGTCATTATAAGCTACACCTTC
CDR3 protein: CASSERRVIISYTF
clone size: .
V gene: TRBV5-6
J gene: TRBJ1-2
D gene: .

CDR3 DNA: TGTGCCAGCAACCGACCGGGGGAAGAGACCCAGTACTTC
CDR3 protein: CASNRPGEETQYF
clone size: .
V gene: TRBV7-9
J gene: TRBJ2-5
D gene: .

CDR3 DNA: TGTGCCAGCAGCCGCGGACAGGCCGACTCCTACGAGCAGTACTTC
CDR3 protein: CASSRGQADSYEQYF
clone size: .
V gene: TRBV7-9
J gene: TRBJ2-7
D gene: TRBD1

CDR3 DNA: TGTGCCAGCAGCGCCCGGGACATCTATTCACCCCTCCACTTT
CDR3 protein: CASSARDIYSPLHF
clone size: few
V gene: TRBV14
J gene: TRBJ1-6
D gene: .

CDR3 DNA: TGTGCCAGTAGTCGGGAGGGGTTTTTGGATGAGCAGTTCTTC
CDR3 protein: CASSREGFLDEQFF
clone size: once
V gene: TRBV19
J gene: TRBJ2-1
D gene: TRBD2

CDR3 DNA: TGCGCCAGCAGCCAAGATGGGGCGGGAGGCAGCTCCTACGAGCAGTACTTC
CDR3 protein: CASSQDGAGGSSYEQYF
clone size: .
V gene: TRBV4-3
J gene: TRBJ2-7
D gene: TRBD2

CDR3 DNA: TGCGCCAGCAGCCAAGTTGGGTGGACTGAAGCTTTCTTT
CDR3 protein: CASSQVGWTEAFF
clone size: few
V gene: TRBV4-1
J gene: TRBJ1-1
D gene: .

CDR3 DNA: TGTGCCAGCAGCTGGACTAGCGGGTCCTACAATGAGCAGTTCTTC
CDR3 protein: CASSWTSGSYNEQFF
clone size: .
V gene: TRBV11-2
J gene: TRBJ2-1
D gene: TRBD2

CDR3 DNA: TGCAGCGCCCTGTTGGCAGGGAGAACTGAAGCTTTCTTT
CDR3 protein: CSALLAGRTEAFF
clone size: .
V gene: TRBV29-1
J gene: TRBJ1-1
D gene: .